This T cell receptor beta chain is drawn from a study of blood T cell repertoires in COVID-19. Study-level background: Acute and convalescent COVID-19 samples came from the United States, Italy and Spain. PBMCs, B-cell-depleted T cells, or T cells were the source of the cDNA or gDNA that made up the material.

The CDR3 totals 15 residues. Losses at the gene ends were 7 bases for V and 2 bases for J; bases not matched to a gene: 10. CDR1 and CDR2 from the germline V gene are SNHLY and FYNNEI. How the authors handled the data: Cell counts per sample came from amplifying reference gene primers. Data came from immunoSEQ multiplex PCR; TCRdb stores just in-frame clones and leaves some out. D and trimming come from the DNA, and the V and J calls and clone size come from that table. The sample has around 250,000 clones; around 88% are singletons. The sample taken for sequencing was peripheral blood. The chain couples TRBV2 to TRBJ2-7; TRBD1 aligns across 8 bases. The TCR originated in a man older than 75 with acute or convalescent COVID-19. The CDR3 nucleotides read TGTGCCAGCATGATTATGAGACAGGGGCCCTACGAGCAGTACTTC. This sequence encodes CASMIMRQGPYEQYF.